A selection of T cell receptor beta chains follows, all from one sample in a study of T cell responses to AZD1222 COVID-19 vaccine. Data came from immunoSEQ multiplex PCR; TCRdb stores just in-frame clones and leaves some out. The sample lists approximately 130,000 clones, approximately 82% seen once, with about a quarter in the top ten. The material was peripheral blood, obtained 28 days after the second AZD1222 dose. The receptors originated from an adult who received the AZD1222 COVID-19 vaccine. The CDR3 runs from the conserved cysteine through the conserved F or W. Fields, in order: J gene, V gene, clone size, D gene, CDR3 DNA, CDR3 protein. The D gene is left open where the match is weak. The size field is filled for only some rows; it gives once, few, many or a size class.

J: TRBJ2-7; V: TRBV19; size: .; D: TRBD2; DNA: TGTGCCAGCAGGACTAGCGTGGGGGCCTACGAGCAGTACTTC; CDR3: CASRTSVGAYEQYF
J: TRBJ1-2; V: TRBV3-1/TRBV3-2; size: .; D: .; DNA: TGTGCCAGCAGCCCACCAAGCGACTATGGCTACACCTTC; CDR3: CASSPPSDYGYTF
J: TRBJ2-7; V: TRBV6-5; size: .; D: .; DNA: TGTGCCAGCAGTTACACGTCCTCCTACGAGCAGTACTTC; CDR3: CASSYTSSYEQYF
J: TRBJ1-5; V: TRBV7-2; size: once; D: .; DNA: TGTGCCAGCAGCCCGGGACGGGAAAATCAGCCCCAGCATTTT; CDR3: CASSPGRENQPQHF
J: TRBJ2-3; V: TRBV18; size: .; D: .; DNA: TGTGCCAGCTCACCAGCCGTAAGCACAGATACGCAGTATTTT; CDR3: CASSPAVSTDTQYF
J: TRBJ1-1; V: TRBV9; size: few; D: .; DNA: TGTGCCAGCAGCGTAGTTCGGGGAGTGAACACTGAAGCTTTCTTT; CDR3: CASSVVRGVNTEAFF
J: TRBJ2-5; V: TRBV5-1; size: few; D: TRBD1; DNA: TGCGCCAGCAGCTTTGGTCTTCGGGACAGCCAAGAGACCCAGTACTTC; CDR3: CASSFGLRDSQETQYF
J: TRBJ1-1; V: TRBV20-1; size: .; D: .; DNA: TGCAGTGCTCCCGTCGGCACTGAAGCTTTCTTT; CDR3: CSAPVGTEAFF
J: TRBJ1-2; V: TRBV5-6; size: .; D: .; DNA: TGTGCCAGCAGCTTGGGCAGGTACTATGGCTACACCTTC; CDR3: CASSLGRYYGYTF
J: TRBJ1-2; V: TRBV27; size: .; D: TRBD1; DNA: TGTGCCAGCAGCTCACAGGGGTTCGAGGGCTACACCTTC; CDR3: CASSSQGFEGYTF
J: TRBJ1-2; V: TRBV9; size: .; D: .; DNA: TGTGCCAGCAGCCCCCGAGGCCCGAACTATGGCTACACCTTC; CDR3: CASSPRGPNYGYTF
J: TRBJ2-7; V: TRBV2; size: .; D: TRBD1; DNA: TGTGCCAGCAAAGGACAGGGGTACGAGCAGTACTTC; CDR3: CASKGQGYEQYF
J: TRBJ1-5; V: TRBV24-1; size: .; D: .; DNA: TGTGCCACCAGAGATGGGGGGGGCAATCAGCCCCAGCATTTT; CDR3: CATRDGGGNQPQHF
J: TRBJ1-2; V: TRBV5-1; size: .; D: TRBD1; DNA: TGCGCCAGCAGCACGGAGACAGGGGGCTATGGCTACACCTTC; CDR3: CASSTETGGYGYTF
J: TRBJ2-5; V: TRBV7-2; size: .; D: TRBD2; DNA: TGTGCCAGCAGCTCAGCCAAGACTAGCGCGGGAGAGACCCAGTACTTC; CDR3: CASSSAKTSAGETQYF
J: TRBJ2-1; V: TRBV21-1; size: .; D: .; DNA: TGTGCCAGCAGCAAAGGAACTAGCGGGGGGAAGGATGAGCAGTTCTTC; CDR3: CASSKGTSGGKDEQFF
J: TRBJ1-2; V: TRBV4-3; size: .; D: .; DNA: TGCGCCAGCAGCCAAGATCATGGCAGTTCGGCCTATGGCTACACCTTC; CDR3: CASSQDHGSSAYGYTF
J: TRBJ1-4; V: TRBV5-1; size: .; D: .; DNA: TGCGCCAGCAGCTTGGTTCCAGGGGCTAATGAAAAACTGTTTTTT; CDR3: CASSLVPGANEKLFF
J: TRBJ2-1; V: TRBV7-3; size: .; D: .; DNA: TGTGCCAGCAGCTTAACGGGGAGGAATGAGCAGTTCTTC; CDR3: CASSLTGRNEQFF
J: TRBJ2-2; V: TRBV7-9; size: .; D: .; DNA: TGTGCCAGCAGCTTGCCAGGAAGCACCGGGGAGCTGTTTTTT; CDR3: CASSLPGSTGELFF
J: TRBJ2-3; V: TRBV5-1; size: .; D: .; DNA: TGCGCCAGCAGCCCGGCCTCCGGTGGGTTTGTCGGTACGCAGTATTTT; CDR3: CASSPASGGFVGTQYF
J: TRBJ2-7; V: TRBV2; size: .; D: .; DNA: TGTGCCAGCAGTTTCGGGCGGTACGAGCAGTACTTC; CDR3: CASSFGRYEQYF
J: TRBJ1-1; V: TRBV2; size: few; D: .; DNA: TGTGCCAGCAGTGAAGACAGGGCCCGAGGGGGTGAAGCTTTCTTT; CDR3: CASSEDRARGGEAFF
J: TRBJ1-6; V: TRBV5-1; size: .; D: TRBD1; DNA: TGCGCCAGCAGCATCCTCTCGGGGACAGGGGATTCACCCCTCCACTTT; CDR3: CASSILSGTGDSPLHF
J: TRBJ2-1; V: TRBV19; size: few; D: .; DNA: TGTGCCAGTAGGCGGACAACCCCCAATGAGCAGTTCTTC; CDR3: CASRRTTPNEQFF
J: TRBJ1-1; V: TRBV6-2/TRBV6-3; size: .; D: .; DNA: TGTGCCAGCAGTCTAAGACCTGGGAACACTGAAGCTTTCTTT; CDR3: CASSLRPGNTEAFF
J: TRBJ1-2; V: TRBV2; size: .; D: .; DNA: TGTGCCAGCAGTTTAGGTGAGGGGTCGAATGGCTACACCTTC; CDR3: CASSLGEGSNGYTF
J: TRBJ2-7; V: TRBV28; size: .; D: TRBD1; DNA: TGTGCCAGCGGAATACCGGGACAGGGGAGGGACGAGCAGTACTTC; CDR3: CASGIPGQGRDEQYF
J: TRBJ2-1; V: TRBV29-1; size: .; D: .; DNA: TGCAGCGTCCAGGGGGGGGTACACAATGAGCAGTTCTTC; CDR3: CSVQGGVHNEQFF
J: TRBJ1-6; V: TRBV7-2; size: .; D: .; DNA: TGTGCCAGCAGCTTTTCGGGACAACTTAATTCACCCCTCCACTTT; CDR3: CASSFSGQLNSPLHF
J: TRBJ2-7; V: TRBV5-1; size: .; D: .; DNA: TGCGCCAGCAGTAAACGGGTCGCCTACGAGCAGTACTTC; CDR3: CASSKRVAYEQYF
J: TRBJ1-2; V: TRBV10-3; size: .; D: .; DNA: TGTGCCATCAGGGGTTCCCGGGGGGACTATGGCTACACCTTC; CDR3: CAIRGSRGDYGYTF
J: TRBJ1-3; V: TRBV5-1; size: .; D: TRBD1; DNA: TGCGCCAGCAGCTTCCGGGACAGGGACCATTCTGGAAACACCATATATTTT; CDR3: CASSFRDRDHSGNTIYF
J: TRBJ2-5; V: TRBV19; size: few; D: .; DNA: TGTGCCAGTAGTATGCCGGGAAGGGAGACCCAGTACTTC; CDR3: CASSMPGRETQYF
J: TRBJ1-4; V: TRBV7-2; size: .; D: TRBD1; DNA: TGTGCCAGCAGCTTAGACGGGTTTGGGGACAGGGGCGAAAAACTGTTTTTT; CDR3: CASSLDGFGDRGEKLFF
J: TRBJ1-1; V: TRBV5-1; size: .; D: TRBD1; DNA: TGCGCCAGCAGCGGACAGGGCACTGAAGCTTTCTTT; CDR3: CASSGQGTEAFF
J: TRBJ1-2; V: TRBV7-8; size: .; D: .; DNA: TGTGCCAGCACCTTGAATATGGAAGGATTGACTAGGGGCTACACCTTC; CDR3: CASTLNMEGLTRGYTF
J: TRBJ2-2; V: TRBV5-4; size: .; D: .; DNA: TGTGCCAGCAGCATGGTCCTTAACACCGGGGAGCTGTTTTTT; CDR3: CASSMVLNTGELFF
J: TRBJ2-1; V: TRBV28; size: .; D: TRBD1; DNA: TGTGCCAGCAGTTTAGACAGGGATGGAGTGCAGTTCTTC; CDR3: CASSLDRDGVQFF
J: TRBJ1-2; V: TRBV9; size: .; D: .; DNA: TGTGCCAGCAGCCGGGAGCAAAGGGATGGCTACACCTTC; CDR3: CASSREQRDGYTF
J: TRBJ1-2; V: TRBV29-1; size: .; D: TRBD1; DNA: TGCAGCGTTCAGGGGGTAGTAACTAACTATGGCTACACCTTC; CDR3: CSVQGVVTNYGYTF
J: TRBJ1-1; V: TRBV12-3/TRBV12-4; size: few; D: .; DNA: TGTGCCAGCAGTTGGCAACTAGGTCATGAAGCTTTCTTT; CDR3: CASSWQLGHEAFF
J: TRBJ2-7; V: TRBV18; size: .; D: .; DNA: TGTGCCAGCTCACCAGGCCTGGGCCTTACCTACGAGCAGTACTTC; CDR3: CASSPGLGLTYEQYF
J: TRBJ2-1; V: TRBV6-2/TRBV6-3; size: .; D: .; DNA: TGTGCCAGCAATTACGGGCGCAGAGTTAACAATGAGCAGTTCTTC; CDR3: CASNYGRRVNNEQFF
J: TRBJ1-1; V: TRBV4-2; size: .; D: TRBD1; DNA: TGTGCCAGCAGCGACAGGGTGAACACTGAAGCTTTCTTT; CDR3: CASSDRVNTEAFF
J: TRBJ1-6; V: TRBV9; size: few; D: .; DNA: TGTGCCAGCACCCGGGACGGCAATTCACCCCTCCACTTT; CDR3: CASTRDGNSPLHF
J: TRBJ1-5; V: TRBV11-2; size: .; D: .; DNA: TGTGCCAGCAGCTTAGGCCCCGCTAATCAGCCCCAGCATTTT; CDR3: CASSLGPANQPQHF
J: TRBJ2-1; V: TRBV5-1; size: once; D: TRBD2; DNA: TGCGCCAGCAGCCCGGGACTAGCGGGGGGGCTGGAGCAGTTCTTC; CDR3: CASSPGLAGGLEQFF
J: TRBJ2-1; V: TRBV2; size: .; D: .; DNA: TGTGCCAGCGAAACCTACAATGAGCAGTTCTTC; CDR3: CASETYNEQFF
J: TRBJ2-7; V: TRBV2; size: .; D: .; DNA: TGTGCCAGCAGTGAAGAGGTCGGACGGTACTTC; CDR3: CASSEEVGRYF
J: TRBJ1-1; V: TRBV14; size: .; D: .; DNA: TGTGCCAGCAGCCCTTTCAGGGGTTCTGAAGCTTTCTTT; CDR3: CASSPFRGSEAFF
J: TRBJ2-3; V: TRBV10-3; size: .; D: .; DNA: TGTGCCATCAGGGATCCTCCCAACACAGATACGCAGTATTTT; CDR3: CAIRDPPNTDTQYF
J: TRBJ2-3; V: TRBV28; size: .; D: .; DNA: TGTGCCAGCAGTTTAGGGGGGCAGGGCGCAGATACGCAGTATTTT; CDR3: CASSLGGQGADTQYF
J: TRBJ2-7; V: TRBV5-6; size: .; D: TRBD2; DNA: TGTGCCAGCAGCTACACCTTAGCGGGGAGCTACGAGCAGTACTTC; CDR3: CASSYTLAGSYEQYF
J: TRBJ2-1; V: TRBV12-3/TRBV12-4; size: .; D: .; DNA: TGTGCCAGCAGTTTAAACCTGAATGAGCAGTTCTTC; CDR3: CASSLNLNEQFF
J: TRBJ2-2; V: TRBV19; size: .; D: TRBD1; DNA: TGTGCCAGCTCGGGACAGGCTAACACCGGGGAGCTGTTTTTT; CDR3: CASSGQANTGELFF
J: TRBJ2-2; V: TRBV7-6; size: once; D: TRBD1; DNA: TGTGCCAGCAGCCTGGGACAGGGGGCCACCGGGGAGCTGTTTTTT; CDR3: CASSLGQGATGELFF
J: TRBJ1-3; V: TRBV5-1; size: .; D: TRBD1; DNA: TGCGCCAGCAGCCAAGGGACAGGGGCTGGAAACACCATATATTTT; CDR3: CASSQGTGAGNTIYF
J: TRBJ2-1; V: TRBV7-2; size: .; D: .; DNA: TGTGCCAGCAGCTTCTATCTGGGAACCTACAATGAGCAGTTCTTC; CDR3: CASSFYLGTYNEQFF